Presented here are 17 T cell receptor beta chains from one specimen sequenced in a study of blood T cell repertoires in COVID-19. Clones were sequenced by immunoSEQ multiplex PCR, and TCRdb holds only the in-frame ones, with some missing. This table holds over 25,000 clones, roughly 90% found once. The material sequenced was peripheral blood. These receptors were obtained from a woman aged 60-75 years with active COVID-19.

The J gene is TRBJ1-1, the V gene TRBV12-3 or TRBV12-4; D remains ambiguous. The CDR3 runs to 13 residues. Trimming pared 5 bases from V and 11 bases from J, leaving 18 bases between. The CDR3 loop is CASSMNGPPWAFF. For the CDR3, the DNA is TGTGCCAGCAGTATGAACGGTCCCCCGTGGGCTTTCTTT.

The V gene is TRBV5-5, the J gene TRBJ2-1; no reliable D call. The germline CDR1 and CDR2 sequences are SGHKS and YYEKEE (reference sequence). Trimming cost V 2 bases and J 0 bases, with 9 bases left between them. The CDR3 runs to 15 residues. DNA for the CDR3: TGTGCCAGCAGCTTAAGACTCAGCTCCTACAATGAGCAGTTCTTC. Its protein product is CASSLRLSSYNEQFF.

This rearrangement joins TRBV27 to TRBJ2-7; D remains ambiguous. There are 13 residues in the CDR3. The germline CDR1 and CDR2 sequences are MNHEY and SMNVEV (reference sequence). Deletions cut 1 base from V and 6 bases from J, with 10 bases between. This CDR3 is CASSLFVTGEQYF. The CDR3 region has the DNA TGTGCCAGCAGTTTATTCGTCACCGGCGAGCAGTACTTC.

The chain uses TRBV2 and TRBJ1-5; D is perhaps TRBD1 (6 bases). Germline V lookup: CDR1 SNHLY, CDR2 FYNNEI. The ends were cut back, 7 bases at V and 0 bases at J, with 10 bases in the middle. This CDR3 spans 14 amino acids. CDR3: CASNQGSSNQPQHF. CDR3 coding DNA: TGTGCCAGCAATCAGGGGTCTAGCAATCAGCCCCAGCATTTT.

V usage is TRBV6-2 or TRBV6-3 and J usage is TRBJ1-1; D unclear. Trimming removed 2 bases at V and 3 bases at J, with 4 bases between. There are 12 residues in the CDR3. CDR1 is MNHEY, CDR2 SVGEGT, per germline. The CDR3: CASSYPDTEAFF. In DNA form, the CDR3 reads TGTGCCAGCAGTTACCCGGACACTGAAGCTTTCTTT.

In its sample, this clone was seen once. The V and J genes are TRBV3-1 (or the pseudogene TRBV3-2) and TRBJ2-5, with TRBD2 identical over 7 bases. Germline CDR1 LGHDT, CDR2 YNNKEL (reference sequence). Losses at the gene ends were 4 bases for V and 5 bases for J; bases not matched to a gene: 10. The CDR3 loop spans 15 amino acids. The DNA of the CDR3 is TGTGCCAGCAGCCGGGGGACGGGGGGAATGGAGACCCAGTACTTC. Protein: CASSRGTGGMETQYF.

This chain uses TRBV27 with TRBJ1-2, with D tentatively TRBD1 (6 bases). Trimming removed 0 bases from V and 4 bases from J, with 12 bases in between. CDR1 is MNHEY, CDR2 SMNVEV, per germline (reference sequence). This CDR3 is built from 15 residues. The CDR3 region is CASSLSATGLYGYTF. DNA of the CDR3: TGTGCCAGCAGTTTATCTGCCACAGGGCTCTATGGCTACACCTTC.

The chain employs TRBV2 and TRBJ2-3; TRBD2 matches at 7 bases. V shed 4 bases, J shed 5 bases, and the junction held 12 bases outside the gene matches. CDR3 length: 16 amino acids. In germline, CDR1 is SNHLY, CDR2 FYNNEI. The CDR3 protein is CASSGFGGGQGDTQYF. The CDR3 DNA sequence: TGTGCCAGCAGTGGTTTCGGGGGAGGGCAGGGAGATACGCAGTATTTT.

The CDR3, as DNA: TGTGCCAGCAGCGTAGGGACAGGAATCCAAGAGACCCAGTACTTC. It yields the protein CASSVGTGIQETQYF. This chain links TRBV9 with TRBJ2-5; 7 nucleotides agree with TRBD1. Germline CDR1 is SGDLS and CDR2 is YYNGEE. This CDR3 has 15 residues. V was clipped by 0 bases and J by 1 base; unmatched bases: 3.

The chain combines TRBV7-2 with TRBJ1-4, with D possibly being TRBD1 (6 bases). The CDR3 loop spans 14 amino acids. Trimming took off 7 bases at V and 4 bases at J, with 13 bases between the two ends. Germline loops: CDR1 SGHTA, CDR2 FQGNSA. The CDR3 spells CASTQGFGNEKLFF. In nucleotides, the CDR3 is TGTGCCAGCACCCAGGGGTTTGGTAATGAAAAACTGTTTTTT.

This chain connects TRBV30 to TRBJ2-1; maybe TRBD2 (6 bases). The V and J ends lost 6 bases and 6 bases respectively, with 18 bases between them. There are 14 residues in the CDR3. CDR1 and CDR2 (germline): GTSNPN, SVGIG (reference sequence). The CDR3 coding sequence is TGTGCCTGTCTCAGATCGGAGGGGTTCAATGAGCAGTTCTTC. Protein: CACLRSEGFNEQFF.

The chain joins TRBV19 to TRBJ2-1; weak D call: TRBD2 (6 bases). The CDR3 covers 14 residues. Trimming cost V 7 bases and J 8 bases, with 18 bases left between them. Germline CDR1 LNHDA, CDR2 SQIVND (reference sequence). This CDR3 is CASTLGRESHEQFF. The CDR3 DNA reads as TGTGCCAGTACCCTGGGTCGGGAGTCCCATGAGCAGTTCTTC.

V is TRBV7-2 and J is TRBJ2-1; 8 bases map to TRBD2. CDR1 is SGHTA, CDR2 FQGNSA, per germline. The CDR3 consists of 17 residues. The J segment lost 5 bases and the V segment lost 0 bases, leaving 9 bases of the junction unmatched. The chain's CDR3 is CASSLARSSGSDNEQFF. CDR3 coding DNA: TGTGCCAGCAGCTTAGCCCGTTCTAGCGGGTCCGACAATGAGCAGTTCTTC.

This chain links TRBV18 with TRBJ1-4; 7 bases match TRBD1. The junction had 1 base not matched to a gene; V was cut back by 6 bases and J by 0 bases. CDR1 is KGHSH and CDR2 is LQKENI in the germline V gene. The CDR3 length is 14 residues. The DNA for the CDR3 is TGTGCCAGCTCTCAGGGGGCAACTAATGAAAAACTGTTTTTT. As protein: CASSQGATNEKLFF.

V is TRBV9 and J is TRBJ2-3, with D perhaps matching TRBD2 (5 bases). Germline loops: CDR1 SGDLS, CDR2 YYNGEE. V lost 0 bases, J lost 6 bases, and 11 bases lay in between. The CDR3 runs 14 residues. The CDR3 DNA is TGTGCCAGCAGCGTAGAGGAACTAGGGGATACGCAGTATTTT. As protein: CASSVEELGDTQYF. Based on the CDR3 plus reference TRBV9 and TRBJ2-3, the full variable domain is DSGVTQTPKHLITATGQRVTLRCSPRSGDLSVYWYQQSLDQGLQFLIQYYNGEERAKGNILERFSAQQFPDLHSELNLSSLELGDSALYFCASSVEELGDTQYFGPGTRLTVL.

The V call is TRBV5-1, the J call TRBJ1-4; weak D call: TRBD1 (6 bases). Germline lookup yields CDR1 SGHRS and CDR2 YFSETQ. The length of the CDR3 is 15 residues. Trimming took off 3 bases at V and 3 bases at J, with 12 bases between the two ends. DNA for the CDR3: TGCGCCAGCAGCTCTACAGACAGGCCTAATGAAAAACTGTTTTTT. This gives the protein CASSSTDRPNEKLFF.

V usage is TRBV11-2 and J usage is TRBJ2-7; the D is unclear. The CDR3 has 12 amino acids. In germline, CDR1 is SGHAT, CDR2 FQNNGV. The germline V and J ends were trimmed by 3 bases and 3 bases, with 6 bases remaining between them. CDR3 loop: CASSFGGYEQYF. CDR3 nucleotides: TGTGCCAGCAGCTTCGGCGGCTACGAGCAGTACTTC.